Sequencing of this T cell receptor beta chain was carried out in a study of cytomegalovirus exposure and HLA in healthy donors. At the level of the study: The early release's HLA-typed donors yielded tens of millions of unique TCRs. Findings and limits, study-wide: V- and J-gene trimming of TCR beta was linked (in a later analysis) to a missense DCLRE1C variant. HLA-A and HLA-B allele assignments for most subjects were reportedly predicted accurately using TCR beta sequences.

This clone was recorded a few times. What it binds is unknown. The germline V gene has CDR1 SEHNR and CDR2 FQNEAQ (reference sequence). V was trimmed by 5 bases and J by 12 bases, leaving 13 bases between them. The CDR3 spans 11 residues. Primers for the PCR totalled 60 Vbeta and 13 Jbeta. Generated by immunoSEQ multiplex PCR, the TCRdb table keeps only in-frame clones and is missing some. The table records 80,000 or so clones, roughly 72% of them present only once. This chain uses TRBV7-9 with TRBJ1-2; TRBD1 might be the D (5 bases). Material for sequencing was PBMCs. This clonotype was sampled from a man under 40 in good health and CMV-seropositive. CDR3 coding DNA: TGTGCCAGCAGCCCTAGCGGGACTCACACCTTC. This sequence encodes CASSPSGTHTF.